Below are 5 T cell receptor beta chains sequenced from a single sample in a study of beta chain features in type 1 diabetes. Expressed TCRB transcripts were sequenced because the entire RNA isolate underwent reverse transcription. Repertoires were generated with immunoSEQ multiplex PCR, while TCRdb's copy carries only in-frame clones and drops some. The table includes some 160,000 clones, roughly 10% detected once. For these receptors, no antigen is known. General observations from the study: There was a moderate but significant shortening of TCRB CDR3s in all four CD4+ subsets of Type 1 diabetes patients.

The sequenced material came from central memory CD4+ T cells from blood. The receptors come from a woman in her 30s with type 1 diabetes.

This clone was observed a handful of times. The chain recombines TRBV9 with TRBJ2-5; TRBD2 matches at 13 bases. CDR3 size: 16 residues. V lost 4 bases and J lost 3; bases outside the gene matches: 6. Germline V gene lookup returns CDR1 SGDLS and CDR2 YYNGEE. The CDR3 sequence is CASSSTSGRAEETQYF. CDR3 nucleotides: TGTGCCAGCAGCTCTACTAGCGGGAGGGCCGAAGAGACCCAGTACTTC.

This clone was seen many times. This CDR3 is also generated by other DNA sequences in the sample. CDR3 protein: CASSSGAYNEQFF. In DNA form, the CDR3 reads TGTGCCAGCAGTTCGGGAGCCTACAATGAGCAGTTCTTC. The chain has TRBV28 and TRBJ2-1; a possible D gene is TRBD2 (6 bases). V was cut by 4 bases and J by 2 bases, with 6 bases left in between. The CDR3 has 13 amino acids. Germline V gene lookup returns CDR1 MDHEN and CDR2 SYDVKM.

The chain is built from TRBV6-6 and TRBJ2-5; 10 bases fit TRBD1. The ends lost 8 bases at V and 11 bases at J; junction bases unmatched: 14. Germline V gene sequence: CDR1 MNHNY, CDR2 SVGAGI (reference sequence). The CDR3 covers 14 residues. The CDR3 loop is CASGDRDRGREQYF. Here the CDR3 DNA reads TGTGCCAGCGGGGACCGGGACAGGGGAAGAGAGCAGTACTTC.

This clone was observed a few times. The J gene is TRBJ2-5, the V gene TRBV5-1; the match to TRBD2 covers 8 bases. Germline trimming cut 7 bases from V and 1 base from J; bases unmatched to any gene: 9. The CDR3 contains 15 residues. CDR1 is SGHRS and CDR2 is YFSETQ in the germline V gene. The DNA of the CDR3 is TGCGCCAGCTCCCGGGGTAGCGGGGTCCAAGAGACCCAGTACTTC. Protein product: CASSRGSGVQETQYF.

There are a few counts of this clone. The rearrangement uses TRBV7-2 and TRBJ2-3; D possibly corresponds to TRBD1 (5 bases). CDR1 is SGHTA and CDR2 is FQGNSA in the germline V gene. The CDR3 extends over 16 amino acids. Trimming removed 6 bases from V and 0 bases from J, with 16 bases in between. This CDR3 reads CASSLRNRPSTDTQYF. The CDR3 nucleotides are TGTGCCAGCAGTTTAAGAAACAGGCCTAGCACAGATACGCAGTATTTT. The whole variable domain, filled in from reference TRBV7-2 and TRBJ2-3, reads GAGVSQSPSNKVTEKGKDVELRCDPISGHTALYWYRQSLGQGLEFLIYFQGNSAPDKSGLPSDRFSAERTGGSVSTLTIQRTQQEDSAVYLCASSLRNRPSTDTQYFGPGTRLTVL.